These T cell receptor beta chains were read from a single sample in a study of T cell responses to AZD1222 COVID-19 vaccine. The data were produced by immunoSEQ multiplex PCR, yet TCRdb's version contains in-frame clones alone and is incomplete. The sample yields 75,000 to 90,000 clones, around 93% seen once. The sequences come from peripheral blood, collected 28 days after the second AZD1222 dose. Receptor source: an adult who received the AZD1222 COVID-19 vaccine. CDR3s include the opening cysteine and the closing phenylalanine or tryptophan. D genes are given only for firm matches. A row's size may be missing; if present it is once, few, many or a size class.

J gene | D gene | V gene | clone size | CDR3 DNA | CDR3 protein
TRBJ1-1 | . | TRBV28 | . | TGTGCCAGCAGATCGAACACTGAAGCTTTCTTT | CASRSNTEAFF
TRBJ1-4 | . | TRBV7-7 | . | TGTGCTAGCAGCCTACCTTCGGGCCTCGCAATCGGTGAAAAACTGTTTTTT | CASSLPSGLAIGEKLFF
TRBJ2-7 | TRBD1 | TRBV6-5 | . | TGTGCCAGCAGTTGGGACAGGGACGAGCAGTACTTC | CASSWDRDEQYF
TRBJ1-2 | TRBD1 | TRBV4-3 | . | TGCGCCAGCAGCCAAGAAAGGGGACAGGCTTATGGCTACACCTTC | CASSQERGQAYGYTF
TRBJ1-4 | . | TRBV19 | . | TGTGCCAGTAGTATTAGCGAGACTTCCAATGAAAAACTGTTTTTT | CASSISETSNEKLFF
TRBJ1-5 | . | TRBV25-1 | . | TGTGCCAGCAGTGATGCCGGAACAGCCCAGCCCCAGCATTTT | CASSDAGTAQPQHF
TRBJ1-5 | . | TRBV24-1 | few | TGTGCCACCAGTGCAGGGCTCAATCAGCCCCAGCATTTT | CATSAGLNQPQHF
TRBJ1-2 | . | TRBV6-5 | once | TGTGCCAGCAGTTACGCTACAGGGAACTATGGCTACACCTTC | CASSYATGNYGYTF
TRBJ2-6 | TRBD1 | TRBV18 | . | TGTGCCAGCTCACCGAATACAGGGGGCTCCTCTGGGGCCAACGTCCTGACTTTC | CASSPNTGGSSGANVLTF
TRBJ2-2 | TRBD1 | TRBV11-2 | . | TGTGCCAGCAGCACCCGACAGGGCGGCGGGGAGCTGTTTTTT | CASSTRQGGGELFF
TRBJ2-3 | TRBD2 | TRBV5-4 | . | TGTGCCAGCAGCTTGGCGACTAGCGGCACAGATACGCAGTATTTT | CASSLATSGTDTQYF
TRBJ1-6 | TRBD1 | TRBV6-2/TRBV6-3 | . | TGTGCCAGCAGTTACTCGAGGACAGGGGGTAATTCACCCCTCCACTTT | CASSYSRTGGNSPLHF
TRBJ1-5 | TRBD1 | TRBV28 | . | TGTGCCAGCAGTTCATCAGGGGGGAATCAGCCCCAGCATTTT | CASSSSGGNQPQHF
TRBJ2-2 | TRBD2 | TRBV7-6 | . | TGTGCCAGCAGCGGGAGTAGCGGGAGGTACACCGGGGAGCTGTTTTTT | CASSGSSGRYTGELFF
TRBJ2-3 | . | TRBV3-1/TRBV3-2 | once | TGTGCCAGCAGCCCACCCACCCCCTCTAGCACAGATACGCAGTATTTT | CASSPPTPSSTDTQYF
TRBJ1-2 | . | TRBV19 | . | TGTGCCAGTAGTATTAACTATGGCTACACCTTC | CASSINYGYTF
TRBJ2-3 | . | TRBV7-3 | . | TGTGCCAGCAGCTTAACTTCCGGAGATACGCAGTATTTT | CASSLTSGDTQYF
TRBJ1-3 | . | TRBV3-1/TRBV3-2 | . | TGTGCCAGCAGCCAAGCAGGGCACGGAAACACCATATATTTT | CASSQAGHGNTIYF
TRBJ2-6 | . | TRBV30 | . | TGTGCCTGGAGTCACAGGGTTGGGGCCAACGTCCTGACTTTC | CAWSHRVGANVLTF
TRBJ1-1 | TRBD1 | TRBV11-2 | . | TGTGCCAGCAGCTTAGATTGGGACAGGGGAAACACTGAAGCTTTCTTT | CASSLDWDRGNTEAFF
TRBJ2-3 | . | TRBV3-1/TRBV3-2 | . | TGTGCCAGCAGCCAAGTATTCGGCTCGTGGGTTAGCGGATCCCGAAACACTAGCACAGATACGCAGTATTTT | CASSQVFGSWVSGSRNTSTDTQYF
TRBJ2-7 | TRBD2 | TRBV25-1 | . | TGTGCCAGCAGTGAATATAAACGGGGGGAACAGTACTTC | CASSEYKRGEQYF
TRBJ1-4 | . | TRBV27 | . | TGTGCCAGCAGTCTGAAAGCAGGGCTAGCCGGGGAAAAACTGTTTTTT | CASSLKAGLAGEKLFF
TRBJ2-1 | TRBD2 | TRBV28 | . | TGTGCCAGCAGCGCAAGCGGGAGGGGAGCCTACAATGAGCAGTTCTTC | CASSASGRGAYNEQFF
TRBJ2-2 | TRBD1 | TRBV29-1 | once | TGCAGCGGGTCCGGGACAGAGAACACCGGGGAGCTGTTTTTT | CSGSGTENTGELFF
TRBJ1-1 | . | TRBV18 | . | TGTGCCAGCTCACCACAGGGGAACACTGAAGCTTTCTTT | CASSPQGNTEAFF
TRBJ1-1 | TRBD1 | TRBV6-5 | . | TGTGCCAGTACGCAGAAGGACAGGGACGTAGCTTTCTTT | CASTQKDRDVAFF